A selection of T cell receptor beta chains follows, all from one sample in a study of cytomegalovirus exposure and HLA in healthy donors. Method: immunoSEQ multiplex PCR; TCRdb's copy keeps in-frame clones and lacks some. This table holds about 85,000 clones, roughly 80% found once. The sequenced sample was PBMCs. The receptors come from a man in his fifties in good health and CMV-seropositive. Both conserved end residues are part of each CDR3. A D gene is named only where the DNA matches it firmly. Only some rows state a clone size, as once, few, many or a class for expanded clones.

TGTGCCATCAGTGATAGTCAGGGACACAACAATGAGCAGTTCTTC	CAISDSQGHNNEQFF	TRBV10-3	NA	TRBJ2-1	NA
TGTGCCAGTAGTATCAGCGGGAGGTCAGATACGCAGTATTTT	CASSISGRSDTQYF	TRBV19	TRBD2	TRBJ2-3	few
TGTGCCAGCCTGGGACAGGGAGACACTGAAGCTTTCTTT	CASLGQGDTEAFF	TRBV18	TRBD1	TRBJ1-1	NA
TGTGCCAGCAGCTTGAGACAGGGGGCTACCGGGGAGCTGTTTTTT	CASSLRQGATGELFF	TRBV5-4	TRBD1	TRBJ2-2	NA
TGTGCCAGCAGCTTAGATGGGCCCCTGCTGGAGCAGTACTTC	CASSLDGPLLEQYF	TRBV7-9	NA	TRBJ2-7	NA
TGCGCCAGCAGCTCGGCGGCAACTTGGGGCTACACCTTC	CASSSAATWGYTF	TRBV5-1	NA	TRBJ1-2	once
TGTGCCAGCACCCCGACTAGCGGGATGGACTCCTTCGAGCAGTACTTC	CASTPTSGMDSFEQYF	TRBV2	TRBD2	TRBJ2-7	NA
TGTGCCAGCAGCCCCAGGGAAAGACTAGTTGAGCAGTTCTTC	CASSPRERLVEQFF	TRBV7-6	NA	TRBJ2-1	NA
TGTGCCAGCAGTGCTACTAGCGTAAACTACGAGCAGTACTTC	CASSATSVNYEQYF	TRBV6-1	TRBD2	TRBJ2-7	NA
TGTGCCAGCAGCCCCCGGGGACAGACCCGATACAATGAGCAGTTCTTC	CASSPRGQTRYNEQFF	TRBV6-6	TRBD1	TRBJ2-1	NA
TGTGCCAGCAGTCGAGTATTCGAGTCCAATGAGCAGTTCTTC	CASSRVFESNEQFF	TRBV6-1	NA	TRBJ2-1	NA
TGTGCCAGCAGCCAGCAGGGGACTAGCGGGAGGGCCGGTCCGTACAATGAGCAGTTCTTC	CASSQQGTSGRAGPYNEQFF	TRBV4-2	TRBD2	TRBJ2-1	NA
TGTGCCAGCAGTGATCGGGGTCTTAATGAAAAACTGTTTTTT	CASSDRGLNEKLFF	TRBV6-1	NA	TRBJ1-4	NA
TGTGCCAGCAGCTTGGGGACAGGGTCCCCAGATACGCAGTATTTT	CASSLGTGSPDTQYF	TRBV5-5	TRBD1	TRBJ2-3	NA
TGTGCCAGCAGCTTGGAAGAGGGGGCTAACACTGAAGCTTTCTTT	CASSLEEGANTEAFF	TRBV5-8	TRBD1	TRBJ1-1	NA
TGCGCCAGCAGCCACCCTTTAGCGGAACTAACCTACGAGCAGTACTTC	CASSHPLAELTYEQYF	TRBV4-1	NA	TRBJ2-7	NA